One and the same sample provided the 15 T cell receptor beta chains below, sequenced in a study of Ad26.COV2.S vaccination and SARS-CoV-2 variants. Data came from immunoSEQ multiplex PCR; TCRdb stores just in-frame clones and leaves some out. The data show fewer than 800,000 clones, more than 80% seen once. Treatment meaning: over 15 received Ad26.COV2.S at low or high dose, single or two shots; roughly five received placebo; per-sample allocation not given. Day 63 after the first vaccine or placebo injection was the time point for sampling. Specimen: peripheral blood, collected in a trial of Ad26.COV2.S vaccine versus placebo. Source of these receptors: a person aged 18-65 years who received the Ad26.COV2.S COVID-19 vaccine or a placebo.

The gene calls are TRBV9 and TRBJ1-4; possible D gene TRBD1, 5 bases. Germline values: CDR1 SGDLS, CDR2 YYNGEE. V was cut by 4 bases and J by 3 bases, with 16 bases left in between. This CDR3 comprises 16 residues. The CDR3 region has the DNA TGTGCCAGCAGCCGTTCACCAGGGCCCGCTAATGAAAAACTGTTTTTT. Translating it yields CASSRSPGPANEKLFF.

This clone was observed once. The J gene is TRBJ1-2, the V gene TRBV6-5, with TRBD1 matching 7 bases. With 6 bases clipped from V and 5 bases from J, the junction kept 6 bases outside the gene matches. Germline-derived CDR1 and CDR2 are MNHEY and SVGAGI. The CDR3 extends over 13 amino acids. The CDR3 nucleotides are TGTGCCAGCAGCGCGACAGGGTGGTATGGCTACACCTTC. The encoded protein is CASSATGWYGYTF.

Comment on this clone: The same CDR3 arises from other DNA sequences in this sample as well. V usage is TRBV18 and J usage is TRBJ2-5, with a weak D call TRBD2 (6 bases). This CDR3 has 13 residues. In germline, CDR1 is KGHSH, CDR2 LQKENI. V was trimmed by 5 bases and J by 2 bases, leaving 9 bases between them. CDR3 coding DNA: TGTGCCAGCTCAGGGGGACTTCAAGAGACCCAGTACTTC. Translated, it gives CASSGGLQETQYF.

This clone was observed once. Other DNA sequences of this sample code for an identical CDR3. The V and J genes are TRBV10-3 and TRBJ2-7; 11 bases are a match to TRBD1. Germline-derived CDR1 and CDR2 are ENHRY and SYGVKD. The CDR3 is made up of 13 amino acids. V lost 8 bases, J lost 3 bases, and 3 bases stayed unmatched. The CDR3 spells CAISGTGGYEQYF. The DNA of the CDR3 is TGTGCCATCTCCGGGACAGGGGGCTACGAGCAGTACTTC.

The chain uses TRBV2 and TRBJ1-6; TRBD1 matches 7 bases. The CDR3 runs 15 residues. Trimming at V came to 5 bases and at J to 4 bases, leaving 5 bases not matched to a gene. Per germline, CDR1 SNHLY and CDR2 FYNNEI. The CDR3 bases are TGTGCCAGCAGTCCACAGGGGCTATATAATTCACCCCTCCACTTT. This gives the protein CASSPQGLYNSPLHF.

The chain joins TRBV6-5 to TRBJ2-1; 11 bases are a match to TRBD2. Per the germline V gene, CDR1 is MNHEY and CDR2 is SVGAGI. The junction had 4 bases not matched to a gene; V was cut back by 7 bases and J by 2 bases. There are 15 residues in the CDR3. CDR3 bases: TGTGCCAGCAACCTAGCGGGAGGCCCCTACAATGAGCAGTTCTTC. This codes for CASNLAGGPYNEQFF.

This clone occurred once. The CDR3 spells CASRAQWSSYEQYF. DNA of the CDR3: TGTGCCAGCAGGGCACAGTGGAGCTCCTACGAGCAGTACTTC. The rearrangement links TRBV5-5 to TRBJ2-7; D remains unclear. Germline V CDR1 and CDR2: SGHKS, YYEKEE (reference sequence). Trimming shortened V by 5 bases and J by 0 bases, and 12 bases separated the two germline ends. The CDR3 runs to 14 residues.

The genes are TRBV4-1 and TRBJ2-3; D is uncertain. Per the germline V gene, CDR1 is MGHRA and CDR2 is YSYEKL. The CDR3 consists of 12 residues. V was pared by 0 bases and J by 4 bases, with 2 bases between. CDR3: CASSQEPDTQYF. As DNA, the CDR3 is TGCGCCAGCAGCCAAGAACCAGATACGCAGTATTTT.

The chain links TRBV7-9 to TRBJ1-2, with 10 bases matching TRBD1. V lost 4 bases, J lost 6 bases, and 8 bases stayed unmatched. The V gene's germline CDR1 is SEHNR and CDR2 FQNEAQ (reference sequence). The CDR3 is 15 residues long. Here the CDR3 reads CASSWVGTGVNGYTF. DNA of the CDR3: TGTGCCAGCAGCTGGGTCGGGACAGGGGTCAATGGCTACACCTTC. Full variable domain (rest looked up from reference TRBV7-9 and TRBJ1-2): DTGVSQNPRHKITKRGQNVTFRCDPISEHNRLYWYRQTLGQGPEFLTYFQNEAQLEKSRLLSDRFSAERPKGSFSTLEIQRTEQGDSAMYLCASSWVGTGVNGYTFGSGTRLTVV.

This CDR3 is CALSGQLNTEAFF. In DNA, the CDR3 is TGTGCCCTCAGCGGACAGTTGAACACTGAAGCTTTCTTT. V gene TRBV6-5 combines with J gene TRBJ1-1; weak D call: TRBD1 (6 bases). V was clipped by 11 bases and J by 0 bases, with 13 bases between them. The CDR3 runs 13 residues. Per germline, CDR1 MNHEY and CDR2 SVGAGI.

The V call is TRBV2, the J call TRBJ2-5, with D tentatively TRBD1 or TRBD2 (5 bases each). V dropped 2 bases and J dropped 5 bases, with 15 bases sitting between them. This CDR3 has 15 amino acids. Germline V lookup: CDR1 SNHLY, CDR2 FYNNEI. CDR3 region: CASSELGTEEETQYF. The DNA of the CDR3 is TGTGCCAGCAGTGAACTCGGGACGGAAGAGGAGACCCAGTACTTC.

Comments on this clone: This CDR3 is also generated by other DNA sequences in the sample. This CDR3 reads CASSLDGGGSYEQYF. The CDR3 DNA reads as TGTGCCAGCAGCTTAGATGGTGGGGGGTCCTACGAGCAGTACTTC. The chain recombines TRBV7-2 with TRBJ2-7, with D perhaps TRBD2 (6 bases). The CDR3 spans 15 residues. Germline V gene data show CDR1 as SGHTA and CDR2 as FQGNSA. Trimming stripped 1 base from V and 1 base from J, with 11 bases between.

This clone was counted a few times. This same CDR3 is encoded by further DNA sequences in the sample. The chain's CDR3 is CASSPGVSSYNEQFF. CDR3 DNA: TGTGCCAGCAGCCCGGGTGTAAGCTCCTACAATGAGCAGTTCTTC. V is TRBV9 and J is TRBJ2-1; unclear D gene. CDR1 and CDR2 (germline): SGDLS, YYNGEE. The CDR3 totals 15 residues. V dropped 4 bases and J dropped 0 bases, with 11 bases sitting between them.

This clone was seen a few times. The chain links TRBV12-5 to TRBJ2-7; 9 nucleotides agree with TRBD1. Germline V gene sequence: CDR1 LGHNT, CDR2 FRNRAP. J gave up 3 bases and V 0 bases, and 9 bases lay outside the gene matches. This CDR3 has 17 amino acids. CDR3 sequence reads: CASGLVRGQGQYYEQYF. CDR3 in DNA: TGTGCTAGTGGTTTGGTACGGGGACAGGGCCAGTACTACGAGCAGTACTTC.

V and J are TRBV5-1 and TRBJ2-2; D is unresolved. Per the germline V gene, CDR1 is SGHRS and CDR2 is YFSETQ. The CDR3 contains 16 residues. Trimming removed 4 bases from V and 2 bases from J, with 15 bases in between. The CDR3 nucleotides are TGCGCCAGCAGCCCACCCGGCACAATAAACACCGGGGAGCTGTTTTTT. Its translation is CASSPPGTINTGELFF.